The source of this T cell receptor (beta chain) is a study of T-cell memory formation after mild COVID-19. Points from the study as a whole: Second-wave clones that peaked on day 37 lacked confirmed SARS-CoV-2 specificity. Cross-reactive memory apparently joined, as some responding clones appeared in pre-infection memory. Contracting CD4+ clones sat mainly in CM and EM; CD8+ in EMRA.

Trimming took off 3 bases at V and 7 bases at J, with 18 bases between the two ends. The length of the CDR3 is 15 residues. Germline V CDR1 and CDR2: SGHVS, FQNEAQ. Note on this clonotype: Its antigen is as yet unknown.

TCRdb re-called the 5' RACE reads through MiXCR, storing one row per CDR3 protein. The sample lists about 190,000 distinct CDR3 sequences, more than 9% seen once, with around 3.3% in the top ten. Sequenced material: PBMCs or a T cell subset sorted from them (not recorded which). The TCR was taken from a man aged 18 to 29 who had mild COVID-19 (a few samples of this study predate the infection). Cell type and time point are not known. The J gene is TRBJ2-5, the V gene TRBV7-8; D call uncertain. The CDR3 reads CASSFRGPSSGTQYF. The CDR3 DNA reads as TGTGCCAGCAGCTTCCGTGGGCCCTCGTCGGGGACCCAGTACTTC.